The source of this TCR beta chain is a study of cytomegalovirus exposure and HLA in healthy donors. Findings and caveats of the study: It was approximately 160 TCR beta chains that were listed as cytomegalovirus-associated.

This clone was seen a handful of times. Antigen: not known. Primers for the PCR totalled 60 Vbeta and 13 Jbeta. This table comes from immunoSEQ multiplex PCR, and its TCRdb copy is limited to in-frame clones, with some not included. The sample lists 130,000 to 150,000 clones, around 72% occurring once. From germline, CDR1 is MNHNY and CDR2 SVGAGI (reference sequence). This CDR3 spans 13 amino acids. The trim removed 5 bases at V and 2 bases at J, leaving 2 bases unmatched. This receptor was taken from a man aged 40-49 years in good health and CMV-seronegative. This chain uses TRBV6-6 with TRBJ2-7; 8 nucleotides agree with TRBD1. The sequencing sample was made of PBMCs. CDR3 residues: CASSRGQAYEQYF. CDR3 sequence (DNA): TGTGCCAGCAGTCGGGGACAGGCCTACGAGCAGTACTTC.